This is a list of T cell receptor beta chains from one sample in a study of blood T cell repertoires in COVID-19. This table comes from immunoSEQ multiplex PCR, and its TCRdb copy is limited to in-frame clones, with some not included. The table lists about 240,000 clones, roughly 80% of them singletons. The sequenced material came from peripheral blood. The receptors derive from a woman between 18 and 29 years old with acute or convalescent COVID-19. Both conserved end residues are part of each CDR3. The D gene is left open where the match is weak. Expanded clones are given a class, and other clones once, few, many or no size at all.

J	D	length	size	V	CDR3	DNA
TRBJ2-1	TRBD2	15	NA	TRBV28	CASRTLAGVVNEQFF	TGTGCCAGCAGAACCCTAGCGGGAGTAGTAAATGAGCAGTTCTTC
TRBJ1-1	NA	13	NA	TRBV19	CASSRRGVTEAFF	TGTGCCAGTAGTAGACGGGGGGTGACTGAAGCTTTCTTT
TRBJ2-7	NA	17	NA	TRBV4-3	CASSPRLSAAATYEQYF	TGCGCCAGCAGCCCCCGGCTCAGCGCGGCGGCCACCTACGAGCAGTACTTC
TRBJ2-1	TRBD2	17	NA	TRBV2	CASRRTSGGSSYNEQFF	TGTGCCAGCAGAAGGACTAGCGGAGGTAGCTCCTACAATGAGCAGTTCTTC
TRBJ2-5	TRBD2	15	NA	TRBV19	CASSRSGRGEETQYF	TGTGCCAGTAGTCGGAGCGGGAGGGGCGAAGAGACCCAGTACTTC
TRBJ1-2	TRBD1	12	few	TRBV11-2	CASSSGDRVAFF	TGTGCCAGCAGCTCGGGCGACAGGGTTGCGTTTTTC
TRBJ2-4	TRBD2	21	NA	TRBV7-8	CASTHGTSSRFGGVAKNIQYF	TGTGCCAGCACCCACGGGACTAGCTCGCGGTTTGGGGGGGTAGCCAAAAACATTCAGTACTTC
TRBJ2-3	NA	16	NA	TRBV5-4	CASSFMRDASTDTQYF	TGTGCCAGCAGCTTTATGCGGGACGCTAGCACAGATACGCAGTATTTT
TRBJ1-3	TRBD1	16	NA	TRBV4-3	CASSQERTGVGNTIYF	TGCGCCAGCAGCCAAGAAAGAACAGGGGTGGGAAACACCATATATTTT
TRBJ2-3	NA	15	NA	TRBV15	CATRTLGQGSSTQYF	TGTGCCACCAGGACACTTGGGCAGGGGAGTAGCACGCAGTATTTT
TRBJ2-7	NA	16	NA	TRBV11-2	CASSLDGAVLSYEQYF	TGTGCCAGCAGCTTAGATGGGGCGGTTCTCTCCTACGAGCAGTACTTC
TRBJ1-2	TRBD1	12	NA	TRBV29-1	CSVDRDNYGYTF	TGCAGCGTGGACAGGGACAACTATGGCTACACCTTC
TRBJ1-4	TRBD1	13	NA	TRBV5-1	CASSRTGSAKLFF	TGCGCCAGCAGCCGGACAGGTAGTGCGAAACTGTTTTTT
TRBJ2-1	TRBD2	14	NA	TRBV11-3	CASSWTSGSNEQFF	TGTGCCAGCAGCTGGACTAGCGGGAGCAATGAGCAGTTCTTC
TRBJ1-6	NA	15	NA	TRBV7-2	CASSLGVSNNSPLHF	TGTGCCAGCAGCTTAGGTGTTTCCAATAATTCACCCCTCCACTTT
TRBJ1-5	NA	15	NA	TRBV7-2	CASSLGRYYNQPQHF	TGTGCCAGCAGCTTAGGCAGATACTACAATCAGCCCCAGCATTTT
TRBJ2-7	NA	13	NA	TRBV29-1	CSVEDRGDYEQYF	TGCAGCGTTGAAGACAGGGGGGACTACGAGCAGTACTTC
TRBJ2-2	NA	15	NA	TRBV19	CASSIAAGSSGELFF	TGTGCCAGTAGTATAGCGGCCGGGTCAAGCGGGGAGCTGTTTTTT
TRBJ1-1	NA	17	once	TRBV3-1/TRBV3-2	CASSQPHAAGKNTEAFF	TGTGCCAGCAGCCAACCACACGCGGCGGGAAAAAACACTGAAGCTTTCTTT
TRBJ2-3	NA	13	few	TRBV27	CASSLSTTVTQYF	TGTGCCAGCAGTTTATCTACCACAGTGACGCAGTATTTT
TRBJ1-2	NA	14	once	TRBV30	CAWSGPGMDYGYTF	TGTGCCTGGAGTGGTCCAGGGATGGACTATGGCTACACCTTC
TRBJ2-5	TRBD1	16	NA	TRBV4-1	CASSQQSGQGGETQYF	TGCGCCAGCAGCCAGCAATCGGGACAGGGGGGAGAGACCCAGTACTTC
TRBJ2-3	TRBD2	14	NA	TRBV10-3	CATKTSGDPDTQYF	TGTGCCACCAAAACTAGCGGCGATCCAGATACGCAGTATTTT
TRBJ1-6	NA	16	NA	TRBV19	CASTPGGTPYNSPLHF	TGTGCCAGTACCCCAGGTGGGACACCGTATAATTCACCCCTCCACTTT
TRBJ2-1	NA	14	NA	TRBV6-5	CASSRIDTYNEQFF	TGTGCCAGCAGTCGAATAGACACTTACAATGAGCAGTTCTTC
TRBJ1-5	NA	14	NA	TRBV4-3	CASSQGRVNQPQHF	TGCGCCAGCAGCCAAGGCAGGGTCAATCAGCCCCAGCATTTT
TRBJ1-5	NA	16	NA	TRBV28	CASSPEESPGSQPQHF	TGTGCCAGCAGTCCGGAAGAAAGCCCGGGAAGTCAGCCCCAGCATTTT
TRBJ1-2	NA	14	NA	TRBV21-1	CASSKGWAGGGYTF	TGTGCCAGCAGCAAAGGTTGGGCAGGGGGTGGCTACACCTTC
TRBJ1-1	NA	16	once	TRBV14	CASSQITHQGKVEAFF	TGTGCCAGCAGCCAAATAACCCATCAGGGGAAGGTAGAAGCTTTCTTT
TRBJ2-7	TRBD1	14	NA	TRBV3-1/TRBV3-2	CASSQWTGLRVQYF	TGTGCCAGCAGCCAATGGACAGGGCTTAGGGTGCAGTACTTC
TRBJ2-7	TRBD1	15	NA	TRBV6-5	CASSQRNRGPYEQYF	TGTGCCAGCAGTCAGCGTAACAGGGGGCCCTACGAGCAGTACTTC
TRBJ2-1	TRBD1	16	NA	TRBV4-3	CASSQEWRQGFYEQFF	TGCGCCAGCAGCCAAGAGTGGAGACAGGGGTTTTATGAGCAGTTCTTC
TRBJ2-1	TRBD2	15	NA	TRBV11-3	CASSFGGSSYNEQFF	TGTGCCAGCAGCTTCGGCGGGAGTTCCTACAATGAGCAGTTCTTC
TRBJ2-7	TRBD2	16	NA	TRBV3-1/TRBV3-2	CASSQDLVAGADEQYF	TGTGCCAGCAGCCAAGATTTAGTAGCGGGAGCTGACGAGCAGTACTTC
TRBJ2-1	TRBD2	17	NA	TRBV7-9	CASSLVLGLAGANEQFF	TGTGCCAGCAGCTTAGTGCTCGGGCTAGCGGGTGCAAATGAGCAGTTCTTC
TRBJ2-7	TRBD2	14	NA	TRBV5-1	CASETGTSGGEQYF	TGCGCCAGCGAAACCGGGACTAGCGGAGGGGAGCAGTACTTC
TRBJ1-5	NA	14	NA	TRBV6-6	CASSLDSVHQPQHF	TGTGCCAGCAGCCTCGACAGCGTCCATCAGCCCCAGCATTTT
TRBJ2-7	NA	14	NA	TRBV7-9	CASSFRVRDYEQYF	TGTGCCAGCAGCTTTCGGGTGCGGGACTACGAGCAGTACTTC
TRBJ2-3	TRBD2	16	many	TRBV29-1	CSVETDGLAGGNTQYF	TGCAGCGTTGAGACCGACGGACTAGCGGGAGGGAATACGCAGTATTTT
TRBJ2-3	TRBD2	16	NA	TRBV7-2	CASSPAGTRFTDTQYF	TGTGCCAGCAGCCCCGCGGGGACTAGATTCACAGATACGCAGTATTTT
TRBJ1-3	TRBD1	14	NA	TRBV6-5	CASSFDRDSNTIYF	TGTGCCAGCAGTTTCGACAGGGATTCTAACACCATATATTTT
TRBJ1-2	NA	12	NA	TRBV5-5	CASSPGTYGYTF	TGTGCCAGCAGCCCGGGTACCTATGGCTACACCTTC
TRBJ2-2	TRBD1	18	NA	TRBV7-2	CASSPRGTGGAGTGELFF	TGTGCCAGCAGCCCCAGAGGGACAGGGGGCGCTGGGACCGGGGAGCTGTTTTTT
TRBJ2-7	TRBD2	15	NA	TRBV5-6	CASSSGTSGIYEQYF	TGTGCCAGCAGCAGCGGGACTAGCGGGATCTACGAGCAGTACTTC
TRBJ1-1	NA	18	NA	TRBV4-1	CASSQDRIPKRENTEAFF	TGCGCCAGCAGCCAAGATCGTATTCCGAAGAGGGAGAACACTGAAGCTTTCTTT
TRBJ2-2	TRBD2	15	NA	TRBV30	CAWSVGLAGTWELFF	TGTGCCTGGAGTGTAGGTCTAGCGGGGACCTGGGAGCTGTTTTTT
TRBJ1-1	TRBD1	14	few	TRBV19	CASKSTGSHTEAFF	TGTGCCAGTAAATCGACAGGGAGTCACACTGAAGCTTTCTTT
TRBJ1-2	NA	16	NA	TRBV11-2	CASSLGVGSQGYGYTF	TGTGCCAGCAGCTTAGGGGTCGGATCACAGGGCTATGGCTACACCTTC
TRBJ2-7	TRBD1	15	NA	TRBV5-4	CASSFEDRDIYEQYF	TGTGCCAGCAGCTTCGAGGACAGGGATATCTACGAGCAGTACTTC
TRBJ2-3	NA	13	NA	TRBV12-3/TRBV12-4	CASSLSGTDTQYF	TGTGCCAGCAGTTTATCGGGAACAGATACGCAGTATTTT
TRBJ2-7	NA	15	NA	TRBV25-1	CASSEGRRPTYEQYF	TGTGCCAGCAGTGAGGGTAGGCGGCCGACCTACGAGCAGTACTTC
TRBJ2-7	TRBD1	13	NA	TRBV5-1	CASSLVTGDEQYF	TGCGCCAGCAGCTTGGTGACAGGGGACGAGCAGTACTTC